The sequence of this T cell receptor (beta chain) was determined in a study of cytomegalovirus exposure and HLA in healthy donors. PCR primers comprised 60 Vbeta and 13 Jbeta primers. The data were produced by immunoSEQ multiplex PCR, yet TCRdb's version contains in-frame clones alone and is incomplete. The sample holds about 150,000 clones; 65% to 80% are singletons and the top ten take 1.5% to 2%. This clone has a single count. V lost 5 bases, J lost 6 bases, and 4 bases stayed unmatched. The CDR3 loop spans 14 amino acids. CDR1 and CDR2 from the germline V gene are SEHNR and FQNEAQ (reference sequence).

The sequencing input was PBMCs. The chain is built from TRBV7-9 and TRBJ2-3; TRBD1 matches at 11 bases. The sequence was collected from a middle-aged woman in good health and CMV-seronegative. The CDR3 is CASSLDRGRDTQYF. The CDR3, as DNA: TGTGCCAGCAGCCTGGACAGGGGGCGGGATACGCAGTATTTT.